This record concerns one TCR beta chain sequence. Using immunoSEQ multiplex PCR, the repertoire was profiled, and TCRdb retains in-frame clones only, with some absent. This table holds hundreds of thousands of clones, roughly 98% found once. CDR1 is SQVTM and CDR2 is ANQGSEA in the germline V gene. V was clipped by 0 bases and J by 3 bases, with 16 bases between them. The CDR3 length is 16 residues. This specimen belongs to a study of shared clonotypes between healthy human individuals. Naive CD8 cells were CD45RO-negative, positively selected for CCR7, excluding terminally differentiated effector memory CD45RA+ cells.

This TCR derives from a man under 40 in good health. This chain uses TRBV29-1 with TRBJ2-3, with D perhaps matching TRBD2 (6 bases). Sequenced sample: naive CD8+ T cells sorted from blood. As DNA, the CDR3 is TGCAGCGTTGAAGAGTCCGGGGGATTCGGTACAGATACGCAGTATTTT. Amino acids: CSVEESGGFGTDTQYF.